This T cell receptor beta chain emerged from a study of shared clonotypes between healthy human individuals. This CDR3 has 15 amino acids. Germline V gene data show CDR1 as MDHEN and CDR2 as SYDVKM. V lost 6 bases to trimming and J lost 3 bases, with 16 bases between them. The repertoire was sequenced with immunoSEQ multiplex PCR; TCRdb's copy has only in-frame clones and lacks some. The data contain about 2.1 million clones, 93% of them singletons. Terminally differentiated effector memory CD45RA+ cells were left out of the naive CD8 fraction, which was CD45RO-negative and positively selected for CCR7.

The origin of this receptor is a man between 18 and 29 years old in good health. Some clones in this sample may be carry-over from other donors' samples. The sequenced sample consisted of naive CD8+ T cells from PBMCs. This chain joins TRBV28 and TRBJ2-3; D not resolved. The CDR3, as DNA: TGTGCCAGCAGCGTTTATAGGCTTACTACAGATACGCAGTATTTT. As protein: CASSVYRLTTDTQYF.